The 13 T cell receptor beta chains listed next were all sequenced from one sample in a study of CD8+ T cells in alopecia areata. From alopecia areata patients, lesional scalp punch biopsies and peripheral blood were collected. Extracted RNA was reverse transcribed, and the resulting cDNA served as sequencing template. The table came from immunoSEQ multiplex PCR; TCRdb's copy has only in-frame clones and leaves some out. The sample lists over 10,000 clones; 61% were seen once. Sequencing was done on a sample of skin. Every receptor here comes from a human donor with alopecia areata.

The chain couples TRBV5-6 to TRBJ2-4, with D perhaps matching TRBD1 (6 bases). V was shortened by 3 bases and J by 6 bases, with 13 bases between the two germline ends. Germline assignment: CDR1 SGHDT and CDR2 YYEEEE. This CDR3 is built from 14 residues. The CDR3 coding sequence is TGTGCCAGCAGCTCGTTGGGGGCTAGAAACATTCAGTACTTC. Translating it yields CASSSLGARNIQYF.

This chain joins TRBV6-5 and TRBJ1-2; 7 positions agree with TRBD1. The CDR3 runs to 13 residues. Trimming at V came to 7 bases and at J to 7 bases, leaving 9 bases not matched to a gene. Germline CDR1 reads MNHEY; CDR2 reads SVGAGI. The CDR3 DNA follows: TGTGCCAGCACCACTGGACAGGACTTTGGCTACACCTTC. This codes for CASTTGQDFGYTF.

By share, this clone counts as medium-sized. The genes are TRBV11-1 and TRBJ1-2; a weak D match, TRBD1 (5 bases). Per the germline V gene, CDR1 is SGHAT and CDR2 is FQDESV (reference sequence). There are 14 residues in the CDR3. V dropped 3 bases and J dropped 8 bases, with 16 bases sitting between them. The CDR3 bases are TGTGCCAGCAGCTTGAGTTCCGAAACAGGAGGCTACACCTTC. Protein sequence: CASSLSSETGGYTF. Filled out from reference TRBV11-1 and TRBJ1-2, the complete variable domain reads EAEVAQSPRYKITEKSQAVAFWCDPISGHATLYWYRQILGQGPELLVQFQDESVVDDSQLPKDRFSAERLKGVDSTLKIQPAELGDSAMYLCASSLSSETGGYTFGSGTRLTVV.

The chain couples TRBV7-2 to TRBJ1-4; the D is unclear. The CDR3 consists of 16 residues. Trimming shortened V by 5 bases and J by 8 bases, and 21 bases separated the two germline ends. Germline V gene lookup returns CDR1 SGHTA and CDR2 FQGNSA. CDR3: CASSPMAGGVGEKLFF. The CDR3 DNA reads as TGTGCCAGCAGCCCAATGGCAGGTGGGGTAGGGGAAAAACTGTTTTTT.

The genes are TRBV5-5 and TRBJ1-2; TRBD1 might be the D (6 bases). CDR3 length: 13 residues. Germline CDR1 SGHKS, CDR2 YYEKEE (reference sequence). The V end was cut by 2 bases, the J end by 7 bases, with 12 bases between. This CDR3 reads CASSFDGGGGYTF. CDR3 nucleotide sequence: TGTGCCAGCAGCTTCGACGGGGGCGGTGGCTACACCTTC.

The gene calls are TRBV4-2 and TRBJ2-7, with 10 nucleotides matching TRBD2. CDR1 and CDR2 from the germline V gene are LGHNA and YNFKEQ. The CDR3 runs to 19 residues. Trimming cost V 4 bases and J 4 bases; bases outside gene matches: 19. CDR3 nucleotide sequence: TGTGCCAGCAGCCCCCGTGCTAGCGGGAGAGTGGGAGGTTCTTACGAGCAGTACTTC. Encoded protein: CASSPRASGRVGGSYEQYF.

The gene calls are TRBV5-1 and TRBJ1-1; no clear D. V lost 4 bases, J lost 4 bases, and 11 bases lay in between. Germline CDR1 SGHRS, CDR2 YFSETQ. This CDR3 has 13 amino acids. This CDR3 is CASSTAGSTEAFF. In DNA form, the CDR3 reads TGCGCCAGCAGCACGGCGGGATCCACTGAAGCTTTCTTT.

The V and J genes are TRBV6-6 and TRBJ1-5; D is unresolved. V lost 2 bases to trimming and J lost 4 bases, with 9 bases between them. The CDR3 totals 14 residues. Germline V CDR1 and CDR2: MNHNY, SVGAGI (reference sequence). CDR3 sequence: CASSYESGNQPQHF. DNA of the CDR3: TGTGCCAGCAGTTACGAGAGTGGGAATCAGCCCCAGCATTTT.

This chain connects TRBV6-5 to TRBJ2-3; 11 nucleotides agree with TRBD1. The V gene's germline CDR1 is MNHEY and CDR2 SVGAGI. The V gene end was trimmed by 6 bases and the J gene end by 5 bases; junction bases not matched to a gene: 7. The CDR3 runs to 15 residues. The CDR3 loop is CASSPGQGAEDTQYF. In DNA, the CDR3 is TGTGCCAGCAGCCCAGGACAGGGGGCGGAAGATACGCAGTATTTT.

This clone was found a few times. The chain has TRBV30 and TRBJ2-5; TRBD1 is a possible D gene (5 bases). CDR3 length: 12 amino acids. CDR1 and CDR2 from the germline V gene are GTSNPN and SVGIG (reference sequence). V was trimmed by 4 bases and J by 1 base, leaving 7 bases between them. The CDR3 spells CAWNRIQETQYF. CDR3 in DNA: TGTGCCTGGAACAGGATCCAAGAGACCCAGTACTTC.

By share, this clone ranks as medium-sized. The chain employs TRBV6-5 and TRBJ2-7; 7 bases are a match to TRBD2. Germline assignment: CDR1 MNHEY and CDR2 SVGAGI. The CDR3 sequence is 13 residues long. V gave up 6 bases and J gave up 1 base; unmatched junction bases: 3. CDR3 DNA: TGTGCCAGCAGGCAGCGGGAATCCTACGAGCAGTACTTC. Translating gives CASRQRESYEQYF.

This clone was seen a few times. The chain recombines TRBV19 with TRBJ1-1; 8 bases fit TRBD1. Germline values: CDR1 LNHDA, CDR2 SQIVND (reference sequence). V lost 5 bases to trimming and J lost 6 bases; unmatched junction nucleotides: 8. The CDR3 is made up of 14 amino acids. The CDR3 nucleotides are TGTGCCAGTAGTTTTGGTCAGGGACAGGCTGAAGCTTTCTTT. This translates into CASSFGQGQAEAFF.

The J gene is TRBJ2-1, the V gene TRBV19; 9 bases are a match to TRBD2. This CDR3 contains 15 residues. Germline CDR1 is LNHDA and CDR2 is SQIVND (reference sequence). The V and J ends lost 6 bases and 6 bases, in that order; junction bases with no gene match: 9. This chain's CDR3 is CASRGGGRALNEQFF. DNA for the CDR3: TGTGCCAGTAGAGGGGGCGGGAGGGCGCTCAATGAGCAGTTCTTC.